Only one count was recorded for the clone carrying this T cell receptor (beta chain). In the original workflow: Reference gene primer amplification in the assay estimated nucleated cell counts. Assay used: immunoSEQ multiplex PCR; TCRdb lists only in-frame clones, some missing. The V and J calls and clone size come from that table; D and trimming were worked out from the DNA. The sample comprises tens of thousands of clones, approximately 83% of which are singletons, and about 14% rests with the top ten. From germline, CDR1 is SNHLY and CDR2 FYNNEI. Trimming stripped 7 bases from V and 7 bases from J, with 11 bases between. The CDR3 length is 12 residues. This record belongs to a study of blood T cell repertoires in COVID-19. Study as a whole: Sites in the United States, Italy and Spain provided acute and convalescent COVID-19 samples. From T cells, B-cell-depleted T cells, or PBMCs came the material, which was cDNA or gDNA.

Material for sequencing was peripheral blood. The sequence was collected from a human donor in a cohort sampled during active COVID-19. The chain uses TRBV2 and TRBJ2-4; D call uncertain. This CDR3 reads CASTDLGNIQYF. CDR3 nucleotide sequence: TGTGCCAGCACTGACTTGGGCAACATTCAGTACTTC.